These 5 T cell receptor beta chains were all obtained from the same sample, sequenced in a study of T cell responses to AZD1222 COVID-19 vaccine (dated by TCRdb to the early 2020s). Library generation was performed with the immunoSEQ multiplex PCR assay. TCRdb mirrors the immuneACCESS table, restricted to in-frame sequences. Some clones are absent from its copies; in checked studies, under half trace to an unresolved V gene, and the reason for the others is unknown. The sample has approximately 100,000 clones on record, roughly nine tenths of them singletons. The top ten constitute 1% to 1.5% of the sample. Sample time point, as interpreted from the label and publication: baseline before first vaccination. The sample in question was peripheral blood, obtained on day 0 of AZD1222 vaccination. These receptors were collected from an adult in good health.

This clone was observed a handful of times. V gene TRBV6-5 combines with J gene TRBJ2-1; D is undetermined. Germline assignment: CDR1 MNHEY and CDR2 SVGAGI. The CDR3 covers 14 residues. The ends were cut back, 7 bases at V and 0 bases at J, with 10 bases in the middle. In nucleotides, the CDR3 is TGTGCCAGCAAGACCCCGAGCTCCTACAATGAGCAGTTCTTC. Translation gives CASKTPSSYNEQFF.

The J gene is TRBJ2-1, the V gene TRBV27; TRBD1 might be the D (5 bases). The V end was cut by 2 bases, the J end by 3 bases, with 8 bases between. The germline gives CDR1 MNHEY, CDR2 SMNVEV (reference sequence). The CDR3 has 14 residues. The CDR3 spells CASSLQDSYNEQFF. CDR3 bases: TGTGCCAGCAGTTTACAAGACAGCTACAATGAGCAGTTCTTC.

The CDR3 bases are TGTGCCAGCAGCCAAGACGAGGGGGCTTCCTACGAGCAGTACTTC. Translating it yields CASSQDEGASYEQYF. The chain carries TRBV4-2 and TRBJ2-7, with TRBD1 matching 7 bases. CDR1 and CDR2 (germline): LGHNA, YNFKEQ. Losses at the gene ends were 0 bases for V and 1 base for J; bases not matched to a gene: 3. The CDR3 contains 15 residues.

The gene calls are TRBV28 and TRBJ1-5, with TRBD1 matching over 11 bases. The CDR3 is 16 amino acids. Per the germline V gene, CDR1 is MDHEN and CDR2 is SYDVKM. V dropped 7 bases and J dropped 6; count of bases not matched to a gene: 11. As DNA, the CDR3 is TGTGCCAGCACCCGATTTAGGGGACAGGGGGGTCAGCCCCAGCATTTT. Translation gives CASTRFRGQGGQPQHF.

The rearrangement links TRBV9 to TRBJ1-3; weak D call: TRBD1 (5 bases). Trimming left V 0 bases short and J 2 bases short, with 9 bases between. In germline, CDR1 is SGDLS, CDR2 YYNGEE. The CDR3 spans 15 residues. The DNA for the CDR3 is TGTGCCAGCAGCGTAGAGGGCAGGGCTGGAAACACCATATATTTT. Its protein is CASSVEGRAGNTIYF.